This TCR beta chain derives from a study of blood T cell repertoires in COVID-19. Study in general: There were acute and convalescent COVID-19 samples, and they came from the United States, Italy and Spain.

CDR3 length: 14 amino acids. In germline, CDR1 is SGHKS, CDR2 YYEKEE (reference sequence). V was trimmed by 2 bases and J by 9 bases, leaving 15 bases between them. Original processing notes: Amplification of reference gene primers provided the estimated nucleated cell counts. The protocol was immunoSEQ multiplex PCR, while the TCRdb copy is restricted to in-frame clones and leaves out a portion. That table gives V, J and clone size, and the DNA gave D and trimming. The sample lists about 87,000 clones, around nine tenths occurring once. The clonotype was recovered from a man in his forties with acute or convalescent COVID-19. Material for sequencing was peripheral blood. The chain joins TRBV5-5 to TRBJ1-5; D not resolved. The DNA of the CDR3 is TGTGCCAGCAGCTTAGTGACACCCGATCTGCCCCAGCATTTT. Translating it yields CASSLVTPDLPQHF. The whole variable domain, filled in from reference TRBV5-5 and TRBJ1-5, reads DAGVTQSPTHLIKTRGQQVTLRCSPISGHKSVSWYQQVLGQGPQFIFQYYEKEERGRGNFPDRFSARQFPNYSSELNVNALLLGDSALYLCASSLVTPDLPQHFGDGTRLSIL.